One and the same sample provided the 16 T cell receptor beta chains below, sequenced in a study of control samples from healthy donors and cancer patients. Method: immunoSEQ multiplex PCR; TCRdb's copy keeps in-frame clones and lacks some. The data hold around 58,000 clones, with about 96% observed a single time. The sequenced sample consisted of blood. These TCRs come from a woman in her late teens or twenties in good health.

The chain uses TRBV7-9 and TRBJ1-3; D might be TRBD1 (6 bases). This CDR3 comprises 15 residues. The ends were cut back, 1 base at V and 0 bases at J, with 7 bases in the middle. Germline V gives CDR1 SEHNR, CDR2 FQNEAQ (reference sequence). The CDR3 protein is CASSLGGLSGNTIYF. CDR3 nucleotides: TGTGCCAGCAGCTTAGGGGGGCTCTCTGGAAACACCATATATTTT.

The sample holds one count of this clone. V gene TRBV7-2 combines with J gene TRBJ2-5; 9 nucleotides agree with TRBD2. CDR1 is SGHTA and CDR2 is FQGNSA in the germline V gene. The CDR3 totals 16 residues. Trimming took 1 base from V and 1 from J; bases not matched to a gene: 4. The CDR3 DNA is TGTGCCAGCAGCTTAGGGCTAGCGGGGCTCCAAGAGACCCAGTACTTC. Amino acids: CASSLGLAGLQETQYF.

This clone came up once. The rearrangement uses TRBV27 and TRBJ1-2; 9 nucleotides align to TRBD1. The CDR3 contains 17 residues. The junction had 12 bases not matched to a gene; V was cut back by 3 bases and J by 4 bases. CDR1 is MNHEY, CDR2 SMNVEV, per germline (reference sequence). CDR3: CASSFQLGTGTRYGYTF. CDR3 DNA sequence: TGTGCCAGCAGTTTTCAATTAGGGACAGGGACGCGCTATGGCTACACCTTC.

The chain combines TRBV7-9 with TRBJ1-2; D unresolved. Trimming pared 1 base from V and 0 bases from J, leaving 6 bases between. The CDR3 covers 14 residues. Looked up from germline, CDR1 is SEHNR and CDR2 is FQNEAQ (reference sequence). CDR3 amino acids: CASSLGVSNYGYTF. The CDR3 DNA reads as TGTGCCAGCAGCTTAGGGGTATCTAACTATGGCTACACCTTC.

This chain uses TRBV11-2 with TRBJ1-6; 7 nucleotides align to TRBD1. V was pared by 3 bases and J by 10 bases, with 3 bases of the junction left unmatched. Germline loops: CDR1 SGHAT, CDR2 FQNNGV. CDR3 size: 13 residues. CDR3 DNA: TGTGCCAGCAGCTTTACAGGGGAATCACCCCTCCACTTT. It is translated as CASSFTGESPLHF.

The chain is built from TRBV4-3 and TRBJ1-3, with D unresolved. The germline V gene has CDR1 LGHNA and CDR2 YSLEER. The V and J ends lost 5 bases and 0 bases respectively, with 20 bases between them. This CDR3 spans 18 amino acids. CDR3 region: CASSAREPGVYSGNTIYF. The DNA for the CDR3 is TGCGCCAGCAGCGCGAGAGAGCCGGGAGTCTACTCTGGAAACACCATATATTTT.

This clone is a singleton in its sample. The V and J genes are TRBV28 and TRBJ1-1, with D maybe TRBD1 (5 bases). This CDR3 is built from 15 residues. V dropped 7 bases and J dropped 0 bases, with 15 bases sitting between them. Germline V lookup: CDR1 MDHEN, CDR2 SYDVKM. CDR3 DNA: TGTGCCAGCACCGCAGGGACGGCGATGAACACTGAAGCTTTCTTT. Translated, it gives CASTAGTAMNTEAFF.

The genes are TRBV12-3 or TRBV12-4 and TRBJ1-5, with D uncertain. The V end was cut by 2 bases, the J end by 9 bases, with 5 bases between. There are 11 residues in the CDR3. DNA for the CDR3: TGTGCCAGCAGTTTAAGTGGGCCCCAGCATTTT. It yields the protein CASSLSGPQHF.

The chain employs TRBV27 and TRBJ2-5, with TRBD2 as a possible D gene (5 bases). The CDR3 has 14 residues. CDR1 MNHEY and CDR2 SMNVEV come from the germline V gene (reference sequence). V was shortened by 6 bases and J by 2 bases, with 13 bases between the two germline ends. CDR3 nucleotide sequence: TGTGCCAGCAGGGCACTAGTGCGGCAAGAGACCCAGTACTTC. Its protein product is CASRALVRQETQYF.

V usage is TRBV19 and J usage is TRBJ1-1, with D maybe TRBD1 (6 bases). The CDR3 runs to 14 residues. CDR1 is LNHDA, CDR2 SQIVND, per germline (reference sequence). Trimming left V 5 bases short and J 7 bases short, with 17 bases between. The CDR3 DNA reads as TGTGCCAGTAGTGGGGGCCTCCCGAAGAGTGAAGCTTTCTTT. Its translation is CASSGGLPKSEAFF.

This rearrangement joins TRBV6-5 to TRBJ2-7, with D possibly TRBD1 on 6 matching bases. The germline CDR1 and CDR2 sequences are MNHEY and SVGAGI. V was shortened by 5 bases and J by 0 bases, with 11 bases between the two germline ends. This CDR3 contains 14 residues. CDR3 residues: CASSRDRSSYEQYF. The CDR3 DNA is TGTGCCAGCAGTCGCGACAGGAGCTCCTACGAGCAGTACTTC.

J is TRBJ1-4 and V is TRBV7-9; D perhaps matches TRBD1 (5 bases). Trimming cost V 6 bases and J 7 bases, with 12 bases left between them. The CDR3 extends over 13 amino acids. Germline V lookup: CDR1 SEHNR, CDR2 FQNEAQ (reference sequence). The CDR3 nucleotides are TGTGCCAGCAGTTTACCCGGGACTGAAAAACTGTTTTTT. Amino acids: CASSLPGTEKLFF.

V is TRBV3-1 (or the pseudogene TRBV3-2) and J is TRBJ2-6, with 14 nucleotides matching TRBD2. Germline V gene lookup returns CDR1 LGHDT and CDR2 YNNKEL (reference sequence). This CDR3 comprises 17 residues. The V and J ends lost 4 bases and 5 bases, in that order; junction bases with no gene match: 4. DNA for the CDR3: TGTGCCAGCAGCCCGCGACTAGCGGGGGGGCGGGCCAACGTCCTGACTTTC. Amino acids: CASSPRLAGGRANVLTF.

V usage is TRBV4-3 and J usage is TRBJ2-7; tentatively, D is TRBD2 (5 bases). The CDR3 is 14 residues long. The V gene's germline CDR1 is LGHNA and CDR2 YSLEER. The V end was cut by 1 base, the J end by 2 bases, with 9 bases between. Here the CDR3 reads CASSQGRLTYEQYF. CDR3 bases: TGCGCCAGCAGCCAAGGTCGACTAACCTACGAGCAGTACTTC.

The chain is built from TRBV9 and TRBJ1-3, with D uncertain. V was shortened by 0 bases and J by 0 bases, with 10 bases between the two germline ends. The length of the CDR3 is 16 residues. Germline CDR1 and CDR2: SGDLS and YYNGEE. CDR3 amino acids: CASSVGEGYSGNTIYF. The CDR3 nucleotides read TGTGCCAGCAGCGTAGGAGAGGGTTACTCTGGAAACACCATATATTTT.

CDR3 sequence reads: CASSLEEGFFYGYTF. CDR3 coding DNA: TGTGCCAGCAGCTTGGAAGAGGGGTTTTTCTATGGCTACACCTTC. The rearrangement links TRBV5-4 to TRBJ1-2; possible D gene TRBD1, 5 bases. Looked up from germline, CDR1 is SGHNT and CDR2 is YYREEE (reference sequence). V was clipped by 0 bases and J by 4 bases, with 13 bases between them. The CDR3 totals 15 residues.